A single sample is the source of the 13 T cell receptor beta chains below, sequenced in a study of response to subunit inactivated influenza vaccine. MiXCR, applied by TCRdb to the RT-PCR reads, yields one record per CDR3 protein. Seen here are over 450,000 distinct CDR3 sequences, approximately 12% observed once, and the top ten hold around 13%. This specimen was PBMCs from blood, taken 40 to 50 days after vaccination. The source is a man aged 45-60 years who received an inactivated influenza vaccine.

This chain joins TRBV7-9 and TRBJ2-7; TRBD2 is a possible D gene (6 bases). V was shortened by 2 bases and J by 5 bases, with 16 bases between the two germline ends. Looked up from germline, CDR1 is SEHNR and CDR2 is FQNEAQ (reference sequence). CDR3 length: 15 residues. The CDR3 is CASSLRIAEPNEQYF. CDR3 DNA: TGTGCCAGCAGCTTACGGATAGCGGAACCTAACGAGCAGTACTTC.

This clonotype was seen a handful of times. The chain has TRBV28 and TRBJ2-3; D ambiguous. The germline CDR1 and CDR2 sequences are MDHEN and SYDVKM. The V gene lost 6 bases and the J gene lost 1 base, with 8 bases spanning the gap. This CDR3 comprises 13 residues. CDR3 sequence reads: CASRKDGTDTQYF. CDR3 DNA: TGTGCCAGCAGGAAGGACGGCACAGATACGCAGTATTTT.

This clonotype was detected many times. This rearrangement joins TRBV5-5 to TRBJ2-7, with 8 bases aligning to TRBD1. The CDR3 length is 14 residues. The V gene's germline CDR1 is SGHKS and CDR2 YYEKEE (reference sequence). J was trimmed by 5 bases and V by 4 bases; bases with no gene match: 8. The CDR3 is CASSTSGQGNEQYF. CDR3 bases: TGTGCCAGCAGCACCAGTGGACAGGGAAACGAGCAGTACTTC.

The chain links TRBV6-5 to TRBJ2-7; D tentatively reads TRBD1 or TRBD2 (5 bases each). Germline V gene data show CDR1 as MNHEY and CDR2 as SVGAGI. The CDR3 has 12 amino acids. The CDR3 spells CVVGESSYEQYF. The CDR3 bases are TGTGTAGTGGGGGAGAGCTCCTACGAGCAGTACTTC.

The rearrangement uses TRBV9 and TRBJ2-1; 7 bases map to TRBD2. Germline CDR1 SGDLS, CDR2 YYNGEE. The trim removed 0 bases at V and 5 bases at J, leaving 8 bases unmatched. This CDR3 has 16 residues. CDR3 sequence: CASSVGAGVSHNEQFF. The CDR3 bases are TGTGCCAGCAGCGTAGGTGCGGGAGTTTCCCACAATGAGCAGTTCTTC.

This clonotype was recorded at least ten times. This CDR3 reads CASRKRGEQYF. In DNA form, the CDR3 reads TGTGCCAGCAGAAAGAGGGGCGAGCAGTACTTC. The genes are TRBV12-3 or TRBV12-4 and TRBJ2-7; tentatively, D is TRBD1 or TRBD2 (5 bases each). V lost 6 bases and J lost 6, with 9 bases in between. This CDR3 has 11 residues.

This clonotype was picked up a small number of times. This chain connects TRBV4-2 to TRBJ1-1; 8 bases align to TRBD1. The germline gives CDR1 LGHNA, CDR2 YNFKEQ. This CDR3 contains 13 residues. V lost 0 bases and J lost 11; bases outside the gene matches: 5. The CDR3 here is CASSQDSDRAAFF. In nucleotides, the CDR3 is TGTGCCAGCAGCCAAGATTCGGACAGGGCCGCTTTCTTT.

This clonotype was counted ten times or more. The chain combines TRBV12-3 or TRBV12-4 with TRBJ1-5, with D perhaps TRBD1 (5 bases). The V and J ends lost 5 bases and 8 bases respectively, with 16 bases between them. The CDR3 is made up of 14 amino acids. The CDR3 coding sequence is TGTGCCAGCAGTCTTCGCCAGGGAGGCGAGCCCCAGCATTTT. As protein: CASSLRQGGEPQHF.

The chain links TRBV20-1 to TRBJ1-2, with D hard to call. V was trimmed by 1 base and J by 4 bases, leaving 13 bases between them. Germline CDR1 DFQATT, CDR2 SNEGSKA (reference sequence). The CDR3 covers 14 residues. The CDR3 reads CSARGLGRSYGYTF. CDR3 DNA: TGCAGTGCTAGAGGGTTGGGTAGGAGCTATGGCTACACCTTC.

The genes are TRBV7-8 and TRBJ2-5; no clear D gene. This CDR3 is built from 13 residues. CDR1 and CDR2 from the germline V gene are SGHVS and FQNEAQ. Trimming removed 2 bases from V and 5 bases from J, with 9 bases in between. The CDR3 sequence is CASSLPPFETQYF. The CDR3, as DNA: TGTGCCAGCAGCTTACCCCCCTTTGAGACCCAGTACTTC.

This clonotype showed up just a few times. The V and J genes are TRBV10-3 and TRBJ2-7, with TRBD1 matching over 8 bases. The CDR3 totals 13 residues. Germline V CDR1 and CDR2: ENHRY, SYGVKD. The trim removed 6 bases at V and 6 bases at J, leaving 7 bases unmatched. The CDR3 coding sequence is TGTGCCATCAGCAGGGACAGGCCTGGCGAGCAGTACTTC. Its translation is CAISRDRPGEQYF.

This clonotype appeared many times. J is TRBJ2-7 and V is TRBV29-1, with D maybe TRBD2 (6 bases). The V end lost 2 bases, the J end lost 3 bases, and 14 bases lay between the germline ends. Germline V CDR1 and CDR2: SQVTM, ANQGSEA. The CDR3 totals 14 residues. CDR3 protein: CSVELESEGYEQYF. The CDR3 nucleotides read TGCAGCGTTGAACTGGAGTCGGAGGGCTACGAGCAGTACTTC.

The chain couples TRBV5-1 to TRBJ2-7; TRBD1 or TRBD2 may be the D gene (5 bases each). The CDR3 runs 15 residues. Germline lookup yields CDR1 SGHRS and CDR2 YFSETQ. Trimming cost V 3 bases and J 3 bases, with 16 bases left between them. The CDR3 nucleotides read TGCGCCAGCAGCTCCACGCCGGGACGGAACTACGAGCAGTACTTC. It translates to CASSSTPGRNYEQYF. Variable domain in full (rest from reference TRBV5-1 and TRBJ2-7): KAGVTQTPRYLIKTRGQQVTLSCSPISGHRSVSWYQQTPGQGLQFLFEYFSETQRNKGNFPGRFSGRQFSNSRSEMNVSTLELGDSALYLCASSSTPGRNYEQYFGPGTRLTVT.